This entry concerns a single TCR beta chain. The sample is drawn from a study of shared clonotypes between healthy human individuals. The repertoire was sequenced with immunoSEQ multiplex PCR; TCRdb's copy has only in-frame clones and lacks some. The sample lists millions of clones; about 95% were seen once. CD45RO negativity and positive selection for CCR7 defined naive CD8 cells, a population that excluded terminally differentiated effector memory CD45RA+ cells. Germline V gene data show CDR1 as LNHDA and CDR2 as SQIVND (reference sequence). V gave up 0 bases and J gave up 4 bases, with 10 bases separating them. The CDR3 is made up of 15 amino acids.

The sequence was collected from a man between 18 and 29 years old in good health. The J gene is TRBJ2-1, the V gene TRBV19; D ambiguous. The sequencing sample was made of naive CD8+ T cells sorted from blood. CDR3 sequence (DNA): TGTGCCAGTAGTATAGAGTTAGATTGGTACAATGAGCAGTTCTTC. This codes for CASSIELDWYNEQFF.